A selection of T cell receptor beta chains follows, all from one sample in a study of control samples from healthy donors and cancer patients. The protocol was immunoSEQ multiplex PCR, while the TCRdb copy is restricted to in-frame clones and leaves out a portion. This sample has roughly 59,000 clones; about 92% occur once, and the top ten carry 1.7%. Sample: PBMCs. These receptors were taken from a man aged 35-49 years with colorectal cancer. Each CDR3 is given without its conserved first and last residue. Some rows have no size entry. The others give once, few or many, or a class for an expanded clone.

TRBJ2-7	.	TRBV3-1/TRBV3-2	ASGRTETYEQY
TRBJ2-5	.	TRBV5-1	ASSLVDEGGETQY
TRBJ1-2	.	TRBV18	ASSTAGTGYGYT
TRBJ2-2	.	TRBV27	ASSSRPGTVNTGELF
TRBJ1-2	.	TRBV6-2/TRBV6-3	ASSSPDRNYGYT
TRBJ2-5	.	TRBV7-8	ASSSDGTGARTQY
TRBJ2-7	few	TRBV4-2	ASSQVFGEKEQY
TRBJ2-2	.	TRBV19	ASSIVHRNTGGLF
TRBJ2-5	.	TRBV19	ASSRPTAGTGGRTQY
TRBJ2-1	.	TRBV7-3	ASSFRTDTGNEQF
TRBJ1-5	.	TRBV6-5	ASSRQGGNNQPQH
TRBJ1-4	.	TRBV27	ASRLRAGGEKLF
TRBJ2-7	.	TRBV30	AWSMGIQAYEQY
TRBJ2-3	.	TRBV4-2	ASSHRHTGADTQY
TRBJ2-7	.	TRBV3-1/TRBV3-2	ASSQGALTGGLSGEQY
TRBJ2-6	.	TRBV4-2	ASSHPPQVASGANVLT
TRBJ2-3	.	TRBV16	ASSPRVGSGLSTATQY
TRBJ2-4	once	TRBV5-6	ASSLGRGLEIQY
TRBJ2-2	.	TRBV11-3	ASSSGQRTGELF
TRBJ1-1	.	TRBV12-3/TRBV12-4	ASSRQANTEAF
TRBJ1-1	.	TRBV5-4	ASSLVGKDTEAF
TRBJ2-3	.	TRBV19	ASKERQGRTDTQY
TRBJ2-1	.	TRBV13	ASSVQGAGSYNEQF
TRBJ2-7	.	TRBV18	ASSPPSQGRQY
TRBJ2-1	.	TRBV18	ASSPLAGAGDEQF
TRBJ1-1	.	TRBV19	ASSISGWGTEAF
TRBJ2-5	.	TRBV5-1	ASSFTGQETQY